This is a list of T cell receptor beta chains from one sample in a study of memory B cells and T cells in multiple sclerosis. These TCRs are of unknown antigen specificity. Repertoires were generated with immunoSEQ multiplex PCR, while TCRdb's copy carries only in-frame clones and drops some. The data hold roughly 12,000 clones, with approximately 85% observed a single time. Sequences were obtained from PBMCs from blood kept in culture. These receptors all come from a human donor with multiple sclerosis. Each CDR3 is given with its conserved first and last residue. A D gene is named only where the DNA matches it firmly. Not every row has a clone size; where given, it reads once, few, many or a size class.

D	V	J	size	CDR3	DNA
.	TRBV5-4	TRBJ1-1	.	CASSPTRGQGAFF	TGTGCCAGCAGCCCCACAAGAGGGCAGGGGGCTTTCTTT
TRBD1	TRBV29-1	TRBJ1-2	.	CSVGKRRDRGFNYGYTF	TGCAGCGTTGGAAAAAGGCGGGACAGGGGCTTTAACTATGGCTACACCTTC
TRBD1	TRBV7-3	TRBJ1-1	.	CASSLDRGAEAFF	TGTGCCAGCAGCTTGGACAGGGGGGCTGAAGCTTTCTTT
TRBD1	TRBV11-2	TRBJ1-1	.	CASSATGAPEAFF	TGTGCCAGCAGCGCCACAGGGGCTCCCGAAGCTTTCTTT
TRBD1	TRBV2	TRBJ2-7	.	CASSEARPGQGGEQYF	TGTGCCAGCAGTGAAGCGAGGCCGGGACAGGGAGGCGAGCAGTACTTC
.	TRBV19	TRBJ2-1	.	CASRLDRSSYNEQFF	TGTGCCAGTAGGCTTGACAGGTCCTCTTACAATGAGCAGTTCTTC
.	TRBV29-1	TRBJ1-1	.	CSVGELGEAFF	TGCAGCGTTGGAGAGCTAGGGGAAGCTTTCTTT
TRBD1	TRBV19	TRBJ2-1	.	CASVRTGLNNEQFF	TGTGCCAGCGTCAGGACAGGGTTAAACAATGAGCAGTTCTTC
.	TRBV15	TRBJ1-1	once	CATSRGPGNTEAFF	TGTGCCACCAGCAGAGGGCCGGGGAACACTGAAGCTTTCTTT
TRBD2	TRBV2	TRBJ2-1	.	CASSEEVTRTSKYNEQFF	TGTGCCAGCAGTGAAGAGGTTACAAGGACTAGCAAATACAATGAGCAGTTCTTC
.	TRBV7-9	TRBJ1-1	few	CASSDSGLRAFF	TGTGCCAGCAGCGATTCAGGGTTAAGAGCTTTCTTT
TRBD2	TRBV7-3	TRBJ2-5	once	CASSLVDGRAGETQYF	TGTGCCAGCAGCTTAGTGGACGGGAGGGCGGGAGAGACCCAGTACTTC
.	TRBV9	TRBJ1-1	.	CASSAGNMNTEAFF	TGTGCCAGCAGCGCCGGGAACATGAACACTGAAGCTTTCTTT
TRBD2	TRBV5-6	TRBJ2-7	.	CASSLGLAGVVSYEQYF	TGTGCCAGCAGCTTGGGACTAGCGGGAGTCGTCTCCTACGAGCAGTACTTC
TRBD1	TRBV27	TRBJ1-1	.	CASGTDRGFMNTEAFF	TGTGCCAGTGGGACTGACAGGGGGTTTATGAACACTGAAGCTTTCTTT
.	TRBV27	TRBJ1-5	.	CASSLSPRTFWPQHF	TGTGCCAGCAGTTTATCGCCAAGGACCTTCTGGCCCCAGCATTTT
TRBD1	TRBV9	TRBJ2-7	.	CASSAPGQPYEQYF	TGTGCCAGCAGCGCCCCGGGACAGCCCTACGAGCAGTACTTC
TRBD2	TRBV19	TRBJ2-1	few	CASSIRTSGEQFF	TGTGCCAGTAGTATCCGGACTAGCGGAGAGCAGTTCTTC
.	TRBV14	TRBJ2-7	.	CASSQVTGHYYYEQYF	TGTGCCAGCAGCCAAGTAACGGGCCATTATTACTACGAGCAGTACTTC
.	TRBV7-9	TRBJ2-2	.	CASSLEFGSGELFF	TGTGCCAGCAGCTTAGAATTTGGGTCCGGGGAGCTGTTTTTT
.	TRBV29-1	TRBJ2-5	.	CSVEFKVPQETQYF	TGCAGCGTTGAGTTTAAGGTGCCCCAAGAGACCCAGTACTTC
.	TRBV4-1	TRBJ2-7	.	CASSQRGGGGYEQYF	TGCGCCAGCAGCCAGAGGGGGGGCGGAGGCTACGAGCAGTACTTC
.	TRBV29-1	TRBJ1-2	.	CSVEVEGVTNYGYTF	TGCAGCGTTGAAGTGGAGGGGGTGACTAACTATGGCTACACCTTC
.	TRBV6-5	TRBJ1-1	.	CASGQNTEAFF	TGTGCCAGCGGACAGAACACTGAAGCTTTCTTT
.	TRBV21-1	TRBJ2-3	once	CASSVETRGSTDTQYF	TGTGCCAGCAGCGTTGAGACACGCGGGAGCACAGATACGCAGTATTTT
.	TRBV4-1	TRBJ2-1	.	CASSQEVGRLSYNEQFF	TGCGCCAGCAGCCAAGAGGTTGGGCGTCTCTCCTACAATGAGCAGTTCTTC
.	TRBV27	TRBJ2-3	.	CASSSGLLDTQYF	TGTGCCAGCAGTTCTGGACTATTAGATACGCAGTATTTT
TRBD1	TRBV28	TRBJ1-2	.	CASNDRGRERYGYTF	TGTGCCAGCAACGACAGGGGGCGGGAGCGCTATGGCTACACCTTC
.	TRBV5-6	TRBJ2-3	.	CASSFAGRTDTQYF	TGTGCCAGCAGCTTCGCGGGGCGCACAGATACGCAGTATTTT
TRBD1	TRBV7-3	TRBJ2-7	.	CASSQGQAAGVEQYF	TGTGCCAGCAGCCAGGGACAGGCCGCGGGTGTCGAGCAGTACTTC
.	TRBV9	TRBJ1-4	.	CASSALDSSNEKLFF	TGTGCCAGCAGCGCCTTAGACAGTTCCAATGAAAAACTGTTTTTT
.	TRBV6-1	TRBJ2-5	.	CASKLQARQETQYF	TGTGCCAGCAAGCTTCAGGCTCGCCAAGAGACCCAGTACTTC